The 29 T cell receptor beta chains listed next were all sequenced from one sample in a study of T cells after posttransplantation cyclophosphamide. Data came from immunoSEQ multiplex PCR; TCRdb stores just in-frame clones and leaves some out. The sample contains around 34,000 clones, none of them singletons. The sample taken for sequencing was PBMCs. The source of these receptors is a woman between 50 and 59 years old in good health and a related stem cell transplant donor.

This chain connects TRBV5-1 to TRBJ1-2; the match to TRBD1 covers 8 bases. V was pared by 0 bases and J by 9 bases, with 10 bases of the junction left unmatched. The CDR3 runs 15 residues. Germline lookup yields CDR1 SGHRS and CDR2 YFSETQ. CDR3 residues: CASSLEQGEVDRYTF. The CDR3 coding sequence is TGCGCCAGCAGCTTGGAACAGGGGGAGGTAGACCGCTACACCTTC.

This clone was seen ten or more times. For the CDR3, the DNA is TGTGCTAGTGGTTTGAATCCGGCAGGGTCGAGATTGAGCACCGGGGAGCTGTTTTTT. This codes for CASGLNPAGSRLSTGELFF. The genes are TRBV12-5 and TRBJ2-2, with a possible D match to TRBD1 (5 bases). The V gene's germline CDR1 is LGHNT and CDR2 FRNRAP. V lost 2 bases, J lost 4 bases, and 23 bases lay in between. The CDR3 runs 19 residues.

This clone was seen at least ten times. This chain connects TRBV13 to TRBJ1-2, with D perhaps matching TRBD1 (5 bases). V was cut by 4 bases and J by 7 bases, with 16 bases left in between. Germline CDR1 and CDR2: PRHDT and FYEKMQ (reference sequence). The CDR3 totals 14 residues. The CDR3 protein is CASSSGTLKLGYTF. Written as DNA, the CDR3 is TGTGCCAGCAGCTCCGGGACTTTAAAGCTTGGCTACACCTTC.

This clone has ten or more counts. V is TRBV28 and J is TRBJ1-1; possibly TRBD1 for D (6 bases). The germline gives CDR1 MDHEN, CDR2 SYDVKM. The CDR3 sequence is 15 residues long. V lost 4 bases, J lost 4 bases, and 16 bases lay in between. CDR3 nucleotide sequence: TGTGCCAGCAGTTCCTCCGTTCGAGGGGGCACTGAAGCTTTCTTT. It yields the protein CASSSSVRGGTEAFF.

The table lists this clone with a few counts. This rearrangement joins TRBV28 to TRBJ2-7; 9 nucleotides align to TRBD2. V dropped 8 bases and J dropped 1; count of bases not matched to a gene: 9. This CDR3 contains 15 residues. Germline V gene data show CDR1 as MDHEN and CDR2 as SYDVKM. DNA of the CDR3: TGTGCCAGCTGGACAGGCACTAGCGGGTCCTACGAGCAGTACTTC. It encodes CASWTGTSGSYEQYF. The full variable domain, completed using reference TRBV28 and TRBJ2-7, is DVKVTQSSRYLVKRTGEKVFLECVQDMDHENMFWYRQDPGLGLRLIYFSYDVKMKEKGDIPEGYSVSREKKERFSLILESASTNQTSMYLCASWTGTSGSYEQYFGPGTRLTVT.

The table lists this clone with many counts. CDR3 nucleotides: TGTGCCAGCAGCTCCGTACCAGCGGGGGCCTACGAGCAGTACTTC. Protein product: CASSSVPAGAYEQYF. V is TRBV7-2 and J is TRBJ2-7, with 8 bases lining up with TRBD2. Losses at the gene ends were 4 bases for V and 2 bases for J; bases not matched to a gene: 7. Germline CDR1 SGHTA, CDR2 FQGNSA. This CDR3 has 15 residues.

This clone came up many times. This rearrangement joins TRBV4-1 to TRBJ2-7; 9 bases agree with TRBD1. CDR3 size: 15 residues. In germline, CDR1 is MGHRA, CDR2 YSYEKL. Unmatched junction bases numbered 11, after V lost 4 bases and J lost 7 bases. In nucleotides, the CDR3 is TGCGCCAGCAGCCGCGACCGGGACAGGGTTGAAGAGCAGTACTTC. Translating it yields CASSRDRDRVEEQYF.

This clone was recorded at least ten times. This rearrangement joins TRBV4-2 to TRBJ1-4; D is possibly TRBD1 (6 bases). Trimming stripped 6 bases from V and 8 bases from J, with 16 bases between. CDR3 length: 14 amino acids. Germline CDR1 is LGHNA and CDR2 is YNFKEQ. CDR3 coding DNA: TGTGCCAGCAGTAATCAGGGGTTTAACGAAAAACTGTTTTTT. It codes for CASSNQGFNEKLFF.

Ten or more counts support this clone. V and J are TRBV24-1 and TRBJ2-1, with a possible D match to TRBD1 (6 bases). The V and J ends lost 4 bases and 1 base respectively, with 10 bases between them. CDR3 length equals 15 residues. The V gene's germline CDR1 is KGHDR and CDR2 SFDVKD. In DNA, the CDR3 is TGTGCCACCAGTGAGCAGCAGGGGTCCTACAATGAGCAGTTCTTC. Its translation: CATSEQQGSYNEQFF.

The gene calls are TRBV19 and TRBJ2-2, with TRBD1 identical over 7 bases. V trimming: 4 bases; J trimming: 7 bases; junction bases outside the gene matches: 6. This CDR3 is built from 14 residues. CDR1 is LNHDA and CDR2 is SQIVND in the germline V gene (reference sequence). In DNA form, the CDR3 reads TGTGCCAGTAGTAGACAGGGTCGGAGCGGGGAGCTGTTTTTT. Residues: CASSRQGRSGELFF.

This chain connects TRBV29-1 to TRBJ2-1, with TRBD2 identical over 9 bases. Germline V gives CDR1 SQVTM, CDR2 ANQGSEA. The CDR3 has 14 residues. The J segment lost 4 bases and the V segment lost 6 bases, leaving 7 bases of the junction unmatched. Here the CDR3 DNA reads TGCAGCGTAGGGGGTAGCGGGGGTTACAATGAGCAGTTCTTC. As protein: CSVGGSGGYNEQFF.

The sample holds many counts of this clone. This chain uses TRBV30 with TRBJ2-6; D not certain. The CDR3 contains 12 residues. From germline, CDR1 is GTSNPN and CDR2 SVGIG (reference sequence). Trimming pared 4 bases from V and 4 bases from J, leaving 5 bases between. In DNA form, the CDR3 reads TGTGCCTGGATGAGGGGGGCCAACGTCCTGACTTTC. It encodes CAWMRGANVLTF.

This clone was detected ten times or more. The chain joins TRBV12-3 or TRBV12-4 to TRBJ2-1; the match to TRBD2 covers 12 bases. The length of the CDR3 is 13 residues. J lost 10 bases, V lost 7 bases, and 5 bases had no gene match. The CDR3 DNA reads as TGTGCCAGCACGCTAGCGGGAGGGCCGGAGCAGTTCTTC. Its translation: CASTLAGGPEQFF.

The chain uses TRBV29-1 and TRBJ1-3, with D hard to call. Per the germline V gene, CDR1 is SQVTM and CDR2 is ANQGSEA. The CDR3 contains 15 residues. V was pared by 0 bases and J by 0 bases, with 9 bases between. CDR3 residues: CSVEDPTPSGNTIYF. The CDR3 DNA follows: TGCAGCGTTGAAGATCCGACACCCTCTGGAAACACCATATATTTT. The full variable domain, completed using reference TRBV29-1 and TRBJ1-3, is SAVISQKPSRDICQRGTSLTIQCQVDSQVTMMFWYRQQPGQSLTLIATANQGSEATYESGFVIDKFPISRPNLTFSTLTVSNMSPEDSSIYLCSVEDPTPSGNTIYFGEGSWLTVV.

As DNA, the CDR3 is TGTGCCAGCAGCCCGCCAGGGGGGGCCAAAAACATTCAGTACTTC. As protein: CASSPPGGAKNIQYF. This chain connects TRBV28 to TRBJ2-4; D is possibly TRBD1 (7 bases). Trimming took off 6 bases at V and 1 base at J, with 13 bases between the two ends. CDR1 is MDHEN and CDR2 is SYDVKM in the germline V gene. This CDR3 spans 15 amino acids.

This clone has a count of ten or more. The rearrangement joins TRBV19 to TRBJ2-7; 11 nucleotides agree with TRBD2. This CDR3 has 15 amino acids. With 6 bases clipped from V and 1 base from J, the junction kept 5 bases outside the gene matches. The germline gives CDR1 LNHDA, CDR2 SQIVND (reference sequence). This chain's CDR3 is CASSPGLAVSYEQYF. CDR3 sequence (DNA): TGTGCCAGTAGCCCGGGACTAGCGGTATCCTACGAGCAGTACTTC.

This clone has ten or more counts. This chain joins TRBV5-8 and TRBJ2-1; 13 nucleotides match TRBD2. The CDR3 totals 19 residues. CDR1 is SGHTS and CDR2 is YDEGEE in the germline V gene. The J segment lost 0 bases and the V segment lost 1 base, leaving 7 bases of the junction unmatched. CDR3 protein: CASSLFRTSGRGSYNEQFF. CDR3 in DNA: TGTGCCAGCAGCTTGTTTCGAACTAGCGGGAGGGGCTCCTACAATGAGCAGTTCTTC.

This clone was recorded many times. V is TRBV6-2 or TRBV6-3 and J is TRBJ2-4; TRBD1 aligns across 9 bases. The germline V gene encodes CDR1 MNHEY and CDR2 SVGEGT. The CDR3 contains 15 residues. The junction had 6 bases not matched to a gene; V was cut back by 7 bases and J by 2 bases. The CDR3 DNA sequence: TGTGCCAGCACTGGGACAGGGATAACCAAAAACATTCAGTACTTC. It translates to CASTGTGITKNIQYF.

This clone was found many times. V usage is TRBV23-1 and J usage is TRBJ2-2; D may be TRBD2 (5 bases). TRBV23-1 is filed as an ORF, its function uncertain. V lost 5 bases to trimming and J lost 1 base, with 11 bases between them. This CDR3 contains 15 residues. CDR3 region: CASSGGGENTGELFF. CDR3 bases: TGCGCCAGCAGTGGAGGCGGAGAGAACACCGGGGAGCTGTTTTTT.

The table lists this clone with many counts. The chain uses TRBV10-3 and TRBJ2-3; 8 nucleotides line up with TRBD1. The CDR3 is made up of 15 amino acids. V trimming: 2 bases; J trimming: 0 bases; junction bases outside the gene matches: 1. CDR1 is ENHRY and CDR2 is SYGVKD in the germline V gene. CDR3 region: CAISEGQGSTDTQYF. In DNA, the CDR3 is TGTGCCATCAGTGAGGGACAGGGTAGCACAGATACGCAGTATTTT.

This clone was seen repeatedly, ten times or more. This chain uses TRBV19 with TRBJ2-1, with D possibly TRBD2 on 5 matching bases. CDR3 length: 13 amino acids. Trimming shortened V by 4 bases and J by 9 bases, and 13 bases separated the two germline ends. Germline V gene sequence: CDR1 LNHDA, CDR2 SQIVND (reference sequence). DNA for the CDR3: TGTGCCAGTAGTACCGTGGCGGGCCCTGAGCAGTTCTTC. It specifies CASSTVAGPEQFF.

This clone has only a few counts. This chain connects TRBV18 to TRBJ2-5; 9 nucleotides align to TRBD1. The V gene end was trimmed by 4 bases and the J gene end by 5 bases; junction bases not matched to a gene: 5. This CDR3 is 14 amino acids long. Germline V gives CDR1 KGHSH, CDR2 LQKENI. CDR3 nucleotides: TGTGCCAGCTCACGAGGGACAGGGATGGAGACCCAGTACTTC. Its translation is CASSRGTGMETQYF.

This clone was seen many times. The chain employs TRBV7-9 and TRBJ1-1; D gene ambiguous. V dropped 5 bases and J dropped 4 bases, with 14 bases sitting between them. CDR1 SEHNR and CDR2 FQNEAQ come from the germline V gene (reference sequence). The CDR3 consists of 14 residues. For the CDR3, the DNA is TGTGCCAGCAGCGCCAAGTATGCGGTCACTGAAGCTTTCTTT. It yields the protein CASSAKYAVTEAFF.

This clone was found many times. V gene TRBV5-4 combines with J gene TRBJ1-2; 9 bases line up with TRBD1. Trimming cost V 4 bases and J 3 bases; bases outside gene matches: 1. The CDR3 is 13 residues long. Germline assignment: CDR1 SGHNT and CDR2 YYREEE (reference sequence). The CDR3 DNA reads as TGTGCCAGCAGCGGGACAGGGTACTATGGCTACACCTTC. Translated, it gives CASSGTGYYGYTF.

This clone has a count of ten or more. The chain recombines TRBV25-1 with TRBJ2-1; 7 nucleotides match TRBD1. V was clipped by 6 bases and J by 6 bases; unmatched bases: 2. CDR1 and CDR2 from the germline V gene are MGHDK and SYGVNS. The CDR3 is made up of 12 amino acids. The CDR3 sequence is CASRDRSNEQFF. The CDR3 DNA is TGTGCCAGCAGGGACAGGTCCAATGAGCAGTTCTTC.

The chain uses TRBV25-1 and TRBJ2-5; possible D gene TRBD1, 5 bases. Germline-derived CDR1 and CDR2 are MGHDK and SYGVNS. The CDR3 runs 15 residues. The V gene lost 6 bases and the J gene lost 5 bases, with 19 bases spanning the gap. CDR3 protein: CASSPRAGLGETQYF. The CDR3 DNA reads TGTGCCAGCAGCCCCAGGGCCGGTCTCGGGGAGACCCAGTACTTC.

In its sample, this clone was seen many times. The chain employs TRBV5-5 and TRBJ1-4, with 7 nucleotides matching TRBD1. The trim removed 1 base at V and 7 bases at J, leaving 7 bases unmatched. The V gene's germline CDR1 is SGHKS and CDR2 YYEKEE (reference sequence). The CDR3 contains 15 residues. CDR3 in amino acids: CASSLRVGGAEKLFF. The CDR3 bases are TGTGCCAGCAGCTTGCGTGTAGGGGGCGCTGAAAAACTGTTTTTT.

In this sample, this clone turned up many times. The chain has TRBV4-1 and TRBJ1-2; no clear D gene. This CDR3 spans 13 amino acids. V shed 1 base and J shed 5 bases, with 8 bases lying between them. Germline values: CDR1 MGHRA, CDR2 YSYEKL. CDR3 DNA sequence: TGCGCCAGCAGCCAAGGCGGGATTTATGGCTACACCTTC. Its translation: CASSQGGIYGYTF.

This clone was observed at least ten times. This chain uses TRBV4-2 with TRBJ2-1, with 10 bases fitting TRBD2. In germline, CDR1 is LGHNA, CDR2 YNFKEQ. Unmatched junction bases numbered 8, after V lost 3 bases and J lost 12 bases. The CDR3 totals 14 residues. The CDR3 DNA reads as TGTGCCAGCAGCCAGGTAGCGGGAGGTCGGGCGCAGTTCTTC. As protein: CASSQVAGGRAQFF.